This passage covers 27 T cell receptor beta chains from one sample sequenced in a study of shared clonotypes between healthy human individuals. The repertoire was sequenced with immunoSEQ multiplex PCR; TCRdb's copy has only in-frame clones and lacks some. This sample has 1 million to 1.3 million clones, with about 80% found just once. Sequenced sample: memory CD4+ T cells from PBMCs. Subset reported: CD45RA-negative fraction. The receptors shown here come from a young man in good health. Some clones in this sample may be carry-over from other donors' samples.

The chain is built from TRBV6-1 and TRBJ2-6; D gene ambiguous. The CDR3 has 15 amino acids. Germline V lookup: CDR1 MNHNS, CDR2 SASEGT. The germline V and J ends were trimmed by 8 bases and 2 bases, with 13 bases remaining between them. The CDR3 nucleotides are TGTGCCAGCGCCGATTTGAATACTGGGGCCAACGTCCTGACTTTC. Its protein is CASADLNTGANVLTF.

This clone was counted a few times. The rearrangement links TRBV2 to TRBJ1-2; 12 bases line up with TRBD1. This CDR3 region has 13 residues. Germline trimming cut 8 bases from V and 6 bases from J; bases unmatched to any gene: 4. CDR1 and CDR2 (germline): SNHLY, FYNNEI. The CDR3 spells CASRGDRGHGYTF. In nucleotides, the CDR3 is TGTGCCAGCCGGGGGGACAGGGGGCATGGCTACACCTTC.

Comment on this clone: This sample also contains other DNA sequences that code for the same CDR3. The chain combines TRBV5-1 with TRBJ2-7; TRBD2 matches at 11 bases. Germline CDR1 is SGHRS and CDR2 is YFSETQ. The CDR3 runs to 16 residues. The V and J ends lost 4 bases and 0 bases, in that order; junction bases with no gene match: 6. For the CDR3, the DNA is TGCGCCAGCAGCCTTGGACTAGCGGGCGACTCCTACGAGCAGTACTTC. It translates to CASSLGLAGDSYEQYF.

This clone has just a few counts. The chain carries TRBV9 and TRBJ2-2, with D uncertain. Trimming shortened V by 0 bases and J by 3 bases, and 21 bases separated the two germline ends. The CDR3 consists of 19 residues. The V gene's germline CDR1 is SGDLS and CDR2 YYNGEE. The CDR3 spells CASSVEVRQADPYTGELFF. DNA of the CDR3: TGTGCCAGCAGCGTAGAGGTTCGGCAGGCCGACCCTTACACCGGGGAGCTGTTTTTT. The full variable domain, its missing parts supplied by reference TRBV9 and TRBJ2-2, is DSGVTQTPKHLITATGQRVTLRCSPRSGDLSVYWYQQSLDQGLQFLIQYYNGEERAKGNILERFSAQQFPDLHSELNLSSLELGDSALYFCASSVEVRQADPYTGELFFGEGSRLTVL.

The chain couples TRBV7-3 to TRBJ2-3; tentative D call: TRBD2 (5 bases). From germline, CDR1 is SGHTA and CDR2 FQGTGA. This CDR3 comprises 13 residues. V lost 5 bases, J lost 14 bases, and 20 bases lay in between. CDR3 nucleotide sequence: TGTGCCAGCAGCAGAGGGATAGGCGAAAACCCGTATTTT. Its protein product is CASSRGIGENPYF.

The rearrangement links TRBV6-1 to TRBJ2-5; a weak D match, TRBD1 (6 bases). The CDR3 length is 13 residues. The germline CDR1 and CDR2 sequences are MNHNS and SASEGT. Trimming cost V 7 bases and J 2 bases, with 11 bases left between them. Here the CDR3 DNA reads TGTGCCAGCACCAGACAGGTGCAAGAGACCCAGTACTTC. Amino acids: CASTRQVQETQYF.

V usage is TRBV14 and J usage is TRBJ2-2, with D possibly TRBD1 on 5 matching bases. The CDR3 has 16 amino acids. V was cut by 1 base and J by 1 base, with 10 bases left in between. The V gene's germline CDR1 is SGHDN and CDR2 FVKESK. CDR3 nucleotide sequence: TGTGCCAGCAGCCAAGGGGCAGGACAGAACACCGGGGAGCTGTTTTTT. Encoded protein: CASSQGAGQNTGELFF. The full variable domain, rest sourced from reference TRBV14 and TRBJ2-2, is EAGVTQFPSHSVIEKGQTVTLRCDPISGHDNLYWYRRVMGKEIKFLLHFVKESKQDESGMPNNRFLAERTGGTYSTLKVQPAELEDSGVYFCASSQGAGQNTGELFFGEGSRLTVL.

The V and J genes are TRBV5-1 and TRBJ2-1; D ambiguous. CDR1 and CDR2 (germline): SGHRS, YFSETQ. The CDR3 is 13 amino acids. V was clipped by 5 bases and J by 2 bases, with 8 bases between them. The CDR3 loop is CASSVGAYNEQFF. CDR3 DNA sequence: TGCGCCAGCAGTGTAGGAGCCTACAATGAGCAGTTCTTC.

The chain is built from TRBV2 and TRBJ1-1; D is undetermined. The CDR3 totals 13 residues. Looked up from germline, CDR1 is SNHLY and CDR2 is FYNNEI. Trimming took 7 bases from V and 4 from J, leaving 13 bases between them. CDR3 in amino acids: CASNIGGITEAFF. CDR3 in DNA: TGTGCCAGCAACATAGGTGGGATCACTGAAGCTTTCTTT.

The V and J genes are TRBV6-5 and TRBJ1-2; D might be TRBD1 (6 bases). Germline values: CDR1 MNHEY, CDR2 SVGAGI. Trimming removed 2 bases from V and 7 bases from J, with 8 bases in between. The CDR3 extends over 12 amino acids. The DNA of the CDR3 is TGTGCCAGCAGTTACGGGGGCATTGGCTACACCTTC. Protein: CASSYGGIGYTF.

This sequence joins TRBV15 and TRBJ2-3, with 9 positions matching TRBD1. V was pared by 5 bases and J by 6 bases, with 3 bases of the junction left unmatched. Germline CDR1 is LNHNV and CDR2 is YYDKDF (reference sequence). The CDR3 is 13 amino acids. The CDR3 region is CATSRDRDDTQYF. In nucleotides, the CDR3 is TGTGCCACCAGCCGGGACAGGGATGATACGCAGTATTTT.

The CDR3 loop reads CASFVHQNTEAFF. The CDR3 nucleotides read TGTGCCAGCTTCGTACACCAGAACACTGAAGCTTTCTTT. The rearrangement uses TRBV18 and TRBJ1-1; D unresolved. V was trimmed by 7 bases and J by 1 base, leaving 10 bases between them. Germline V CDR1 and CDR2: KGHSH, LQKENI. The CDR3 is made up of 13 amino acids.

V usage is TRBV4-1 and J usage is TRBJ2-7; 11 bases match TRBD2. This CDR3 is built from 15 residues. V was pared by 2 bases and J by 6 bases, with 6 bases of the junction left unmatched. Germline values: CDR1 MGHRA, CDR2 YSYEKL. The CDR3 loop is CASSQISGRVSEQYF. Written as DNA, the CDR3 is TGCGCCAGCAGCCAAATTAGCGGGAGGGTGAGCGAGCAGTACTTC.

V gene TRBV6-6 combines with J gene TRBJ2-3, with D maybe TRBD1 (6 bases). V lost 6 bases to trimming and J lost 1 base, with 17 bases between them. Germline V gene data show CDR1 as MNHNY and CDR2 as SVGAGI (reference sequence). The CDR3 totals 16 residues. This CDR3 is CASSRLQGRGTDTQYF. In nucleotides, the CDR3 is TGTGCCAGCAGCCGTTTACAGGGAAGGGGCACAGATACGCAGTATTTT.

The rearrangement links TRBV4-2 to TRBJ2-3; possibly TRBD2 for D (6 bases). Trimming left V 2 bases short and J 0 bases short, with 6 bases between. The V gene's germline CDR1 is LGHNA and CDR2 YNFKEQ. This CDR3 contains 14 residues. The CDR3 DNA reads as TGTGCCAGCAGCCAAAGCGGGAGCACAGATACGCAGTATTTT. Its translation: CASSQSGSTDTQYF.

This clone was seen more than once but under ten times. This chain connects TRBV5-5 to TRBJ2-1, with D tentatively TRBD1 (5 bases). Germline V gives CDR1 SGHKS, CDR2 YYEKEE (reference sequence). The V end lost 3 bases, the J end lost 3 bases, and 10 bases lay between the germline ends. The CDR3 covers 14 residues. The CDR3 DNA follows: TGTGCCAGCAGCTCGGCAGGGTTCTACAATGAGCAGTTCTTC. Residues: CASSSAGFYNEQFF.

The chain employs TRBV19 and TRBJ1-5; the match to TRBD1 covers 7 bases. Trimming cost V 4 bases and J 5 bases; bases outside gene matches: 8. CDR1 and CDR2 from the germline V gene are LNHDA and SQIVND (reference sequence). The CDR3 is 15 residues long. The CDR3 is CASSTTDRVDQPQHF. CDR3 nucleotide sequence: TGTGCCAGTAGTACTACCGACAGGGTAGATCAGCCCCAGCATTTT.

About this clone itself: This clone may be a read error of a much larger clone one base away. Other nucleotide sequences in the sample specify the same CDR3. The chain links TRBV5-1 to TRBJ2-5, with D perhaps given as TRBD1 or TRBD2 (5 bases each). The CDR3 contains 14 residues. Germline CDR1 is SGHRS and CDR2 is YFSETQ. V was trimmed by 0 bases and J by 2 bases, leaving 8 bases between them. CDR3 residues: CASSLGGGQETQYF. DNA of the CDR3: TGCGCCAGCAGCTTGGGGGGCGGGCAAGAGACCCAGTACTTC.

This clone occurred many times. The chain carries TRBV28 and TRBJ1-2, with 11 bases matching TRBD1. The CDR3 is made up of 14 amino acids. Germline assignment: CDR1 MDHEN and CDR2 SYDVKM. The V and J ends lost 6 bases and 4 bases, in that order; junction bases with no gene match: 4. The CDR3 protein is CASSSGTGGYGYTF. CDR3 in DNA: TGTGCCAGCAGCTCCGGGACAGGGGGCTATGGCTACACCTTC.

The chain is built from TRBV5-1 and TRBJ1-2; no reliable D call. This CDR3 is 14 amino acids long. The germline V gene has CDR1 SGHRS and CDR2 YFSETQ. The V end was cut by 0 bases, the J end by 8 bases, with 14 bases between. CDR3 DNA sequence: TGCGCCAGCAGCTTGGAGGCCGGCTTGTCGGGCTACACCTTC. It translates to CASSLEAGLSGYTF.

The sample holds one count of this clone. J is TRBJ2-7 and V is TRBV5-4; no clear D. This CDR3 region has 13 residues. Germline V lookup: CDR1 SGHNT, CDR2 YYREEE (reference sequence). The ends were cut back, 3 bases at V and 6 bases at J, with 13 bases in the middle. The CDR3 loop reads CASSSKIDREQYF. The CDR3 bases are TGTGCCAGCAGCTCTAAGATTGACCGCGAGCAGTACTTC.

The rearrangement links TRBV19 to TRBJ2-7; 9 bases are a match to TRBD1. V lost 9 bases to trimming and J lost 6 bases; unmatched junction nucleotides: 12. This CDR3 is 14 amino acids long. Germline V gene lookup returns CDR1 LNHDA and CDR2 SQIVND (reference sequence). The DNA of the CDR3 is TGTGCCAGCCGGGGACAGGGCTCATCTTCCGAGCAGTACTTC. Translation gives CASRGQGSSSEQYF.

The rearrangement joins TRBV7-2 to TRBJ2-7; no definite D call. The germline V gene has CDR1 SGHTA and CDR2 FQGNSA. V was trimmed by 5 bases and J by 2 bases, leaving 13 bases between them. This CDR3 has 14 amino acids. Here the CDR3 reads CASSLDKGPYEQYF. CDR3 coding DNA: TGTGCCAGCAGCCTCGATAAAGGCCCCTACGAGCAGTACTTC.

This chain links TRBV6-6 with TRBJ2-7; perhaps TRBD2 as D (6 bases). V lost 4 bases, J lost 1 base, and 14 bases lay in between. The CDR3 runs 15 residues. Germline CDR1 and CDR2: MNHNY and SVGAGI (reference sequence). CDR3 coding DNA: TGTGCCAGCAGTTCCGATCCGGGGGTGTCCTACGAGCAGTACTTC. Amino acid sequence: CASSSDPGVSYEQYF.

The chain joins TRBV10-3 to TRBJ2-6; D perhaps matches TRBD1 (5 bases). Trimming pared 8 bases from V and 2 bases from J, leaving 10 bases between. CDR3 length: 14 residues. Germline V gives CDR1 ENHRY, CDR2 SYGVKD. The CDR3 DNA sequence: TGTGCCATCGGCAGGGCAACTGGGGCCAACGTCCTGACTTTC. Its protein is CAIGRATGANVLTF.

The chain employs TRBV15 and TRBJ1-5; D not resolved. The germline V and J ends were trimmed by 0 bases and 7 bases, with 10 bases remaining between them. CDR1 LNHNV and CDR2 YYDKDF come from the germline V gene (reference sequence). The CDR3 is 14 amino acids. The CDR3 is CATSRDSWWQPQHF. CDR3 DNA sequence: TGTGCCACCAGCAGAGATTCTTGGTGGCAGCCCCAGCATTTT.

A word on this clone: Other DNA sequences of this sample code for an identical CDR3. The rearrangement links TRBV5-4 to TRBJ2-3; D is unclear. The germline CDR1 and CDR2 sequences are SGHNT and YYREEE (reference sequence). With 4 bases removed from V and 0 bases from J, the gap between germline ends came to 6 bases. CDR3 size: 13 residues. CDR3 nucleotide sequence: TGTGCCAGCAGCCTGGGTAGCACAGATACGCAGTATTTT. Its protein is CASSLGSTDTQYF.